Given below is one TCR beta chain in context. No antigen is known for it. Germline assignment: CDR1 SGHAT and CDR2 FQNNGV. With V trimmed by 0 bases and J by 5 bases, 3 bases remained unmatched. This CDR3 spans 15 amino acids. The table came from immunoSEQ multiplex PCR; TCRdb's copy has only in-frame clones and leaves some out. Among some 49,000 clones listed, approximately 90% were seen once. The record originates from a study of OX40 agonist ivuxolimab in advanced cancers. Study overall: Participants, 82.7% male, averaged 60 years of age, ranging from roughly 20 to 79. A history of anti-PD-1, anti-PD-L1 or anti-CTLA-4 therapy was acceptable, and 40% to 45% had some. Regarding the study as a whole: Among the lowest peripheral clonal expansion occurred in 0.1-3.0 mg/kg partial responders.

This TCR came from an adult with an advanced solid tumor such as melanoma, head and neck, liver or kidney cancer. Material: CD4+ or CD8+ T cells sorted from blood, obtained in a trial of the OX40 agonist ivuxolimab. This chain joins TRBV11-2 and TRBJ2-2, with 7 bases fitting TRBD2. CDR3 amino acids: CASSLDGLETGELFF. For the CDR3, the DNA is TGTGCCAGCAGCTTAGATGGACTAGAAACCGGGGAGCTGTTTTTT.